Presented here are 9 T cell receptor beta chains from one specimen sequenced in a study of human T cells and chemical hapten exposure. Indicated time point: pre-sensitization, week 0. As to treatment: therapeutic diphenylcyclopropenone sensitization with weekly scalp DPC. A single record per CDR3 protein comes from TCRdb applying MiXCR to the RACE reads. Of 300,000 to 400,000 distinct CDR3 sequences listed, 4.5% to 5.5% are singletons. The input for sequencing was whole blood, taken in connection with sensitization to the hapten diphenylcyclopropenone (DPC). These receptors originate from a woman aged 50 to 60 with alopecia areata. Some clones in this sample may be carry-over from other donors' samples.

The V call is TRBV6-1, the J call TRBJ1-1; D is uncertain. Germline values: CDR1 MNHNS, CDR2 SASEGT. Trimming removed 10 bases at V and 0 bases at J, with 24 bases between. This CDR3 has 17 amino acids. The CDR3 DNA follows: TGTGCCACCAACCTCCACAATAATATGTTGATGAACACTGAAGCTTTCTTT. Encoded protein: CATNLHNNMLMNTEAFF.

This clonotype has ten or more counts. This chain uses TRBV6-2 or TRBV6-3 with TRBJ2-7; D possibly corresponds to TRBD2 (5 bases). Germline V gives CDR1 MNHEY, CDR2 SVGEGT. This CDR3 region has 16 residues. Between the trimmed V and J ends, which lost 5 bases and 5 bases, there was a span of 22 bases. This CDR3 reads CASSPISGNAGHEQYF. The DNA of the CDR3 is TGTGCCAGCAGTCCTATCTCCGGGAACGCAGGCCACGAGCAGTACTTC.

V usage is TRBV20-1 and J usage is TRBJ2-4, with D possibly TRBD2 on 5 matching bases. Germline CDR1 is DFQATT and CDR2 is SNEGSKA (reference sequence). V was cut by 6 bases and J by 3 bases, with 18 bases left in between. The CDR3 spans 15 residues. CDR3 residues: CSAPGLNRGKNIQYF. CDR3 in DNA: TGCAGTGCCCCGGGCCTCAACCGGGGCAAAAACATTCAGTACTTC.

This clonotype was seen a handful of times. The chain combines TRBV6-2 or TRBV6-3 with TRBJ2-3; D possibly corresponds to TRBD2 (5 bases). This CDR3 has 16 residues. Trimming removed 2 bases from V and 0 bases from J, with 12 bases in between. CDR1 and CDR2 from the germline V gene are MNHEY and SVGEGT. CDR3: CASSYGETDSTDTQYF. The DNA of the CDR3 is TGTGCCAGCAGTTACGGGGAGACGGATAGCACAGATACGCAGTATTTT.

This chain uses TRBV10-3 with TRBJ1-1, with TRBD1 matching 9 bases. The CDR3 runs to 15 residues. Germline V lookup: CDR1 ENHRY, CDR2 SYGVKD. Trimming cost V 0 bases and J 5 bases; bases outside gene matches: 4. The CDR3 is CAISESDRGGTEAFF. In DNA, the CDR3 is TGTGCCATCAGTGAGTCGGACAGGGGAGGGACTGAAGCTTTCTTT.

In its sample, this clonotype was seen a few times. The chain joins TRBV3-1 to TRBJ2-1; 8 bases line up with TRBD2. V lost 8 bases and J lost 8; bases outside the gene matches: 11. This CDR3 is built from 14 residues. The germline V gene has CDR1 LGHDT and CDR2 YNNKEL (reference sequence). The CDR3 sequence is CASGPRGRSDEQFF. As DNA, the CDR3 is TGTGCCAGCGGGCCCCGCGGGAGGTCCGATGAGCAGTTCTTC.

This clonotype occurred a few times. J is TRBJ2-7 and V is TRBV5-4, with 10 bases fitting TRBD2. The trim removed 1 base at V and 2 bases at J, leaving 9 bases unmatched. The CDR3 extends over 17 amino acids. Germline CDR1 and CDR2: SGHNT and YYREEE (reference sequence). CDR3 nucleotides: TGTGCCAGCAGCTTGCCCCTGGGGAGCGGGAGGGCCTACGAGCAGTACTTC. Translation gives CASSLPLGSGRAYEQYF.

This clonotype has a handful of counts. The chain employs TRBV27 and TRBJ2-7, with D tentatively TRBD2 (6 bases). Trimming pared 4 bases from V and 1 base from J, leaving 14 bases between. CDR3 size: 15 residues. CDR1 MNHEY and CDR2 SMNVEV come from the germline V gene (reference sequence). CDR3 nucleotides: TGTGCCAGCAGTTCGGCGGGGTGGGGATCCTACGAGCAGTACTTC. Translating it yields CASSSAGWGSYEQYF.

In its sample, this clonotype was seen a few times. V is TRBV4-3 and J is TRBJ2-1; D may be TRBD2 (6 bases). The CDR3 length is 17 residues. The V gene lost 3 bases and the J gene lost 0 bases, with 15 bases spanning the gap. The V gene's germline CDR1 is LGHNA and CDR2 YSLEER. The CDR3, as DNA: TGCGCCAGCAGCCACGCGAGGGGTAGCGGCTCCTACAATGAGCAGTTCTTC. The encoded protein is CASSHARGSGSYNEQFF.